This TCR delta chain was recovered during a study of gamma-delta T cells after stem cell transplantation. Points on this clone: The junction does not match germline at one end; this may be a read error.

TCRdb re-processed the RT-PCR reads using CATT. The sample has thousands of delta-chain clones, more than 15% seen once. CDR3 size: 20 residues. Germline CDR1 GEAIGNYY, CDR2 EKD. Sequencing was done on a sample of gamma-delta T cells. The rearrangement joins TRDV2 to TRDJ3, with 7 bases fitting TRDD3. This TCR derives from a human donor. It is not recorded whose cells these are; they may come from a transplant donor. The CDR3 nucleotides are TGTGCCTGTGACACATCACTGGGGAAACAGGGATCCTGTGACACCCGACCGATGTTTTTC. It translates to CACDTSLGKQGSCDTRPMFF.